This TCR beta chain was profiled in a study of spatial heterogeneity in lung cancer. Study-wide points: Detection of ubiquitous tumor TCRs in blood was higher at resection than follow-up.

Time point in this sample: sample taken at primary tumor resection. The sequenced material consisted of unsorted whole RNA from tumor, nontumor lung or frozen PBMC. The ends were cut back, 0 bases at V and 1 base at J, with 2 bases in the middle. This CDR3 comprises 13 residues. The germline gives CDR1 MGHDK, CDR2 SYGVNS. This clonotype was observed at least ten times. The antigen is not known. MiXCR, run by TCRdb on the 5' RACE reads, gives a single entry per CDR3 protein. The table includes 30,000 to 45,000 distinct CDR3 sequences, 7.5% detected once. This TCR was recovered from a male donor with early-stage non-small cell lung cancer. V is TRBV25-1 and J is TRBJ2-3; D remains ambiguous. The source material was PBMCs, sampled at surgery. CDR3 sequence reads: CASSEYRTDTQYF. The CDR3 nucleotides read TGTGCCAGCAGTGAATATCGCACAGATACGCAGTATTTT.